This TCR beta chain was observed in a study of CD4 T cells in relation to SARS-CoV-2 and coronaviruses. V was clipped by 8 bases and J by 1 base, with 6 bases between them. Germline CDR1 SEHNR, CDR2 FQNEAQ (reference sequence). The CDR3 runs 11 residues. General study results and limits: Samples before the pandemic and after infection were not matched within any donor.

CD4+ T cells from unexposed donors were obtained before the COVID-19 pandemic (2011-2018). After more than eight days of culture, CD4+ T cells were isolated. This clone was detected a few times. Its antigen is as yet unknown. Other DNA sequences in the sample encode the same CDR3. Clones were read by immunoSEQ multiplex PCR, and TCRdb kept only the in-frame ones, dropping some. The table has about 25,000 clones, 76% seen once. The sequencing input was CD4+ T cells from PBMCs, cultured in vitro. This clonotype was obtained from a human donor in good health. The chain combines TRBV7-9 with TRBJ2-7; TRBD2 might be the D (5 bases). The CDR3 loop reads CASERSYEQYF. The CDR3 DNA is TGTGCCAGCGAGCGGTCCTACGAGCAGTACTTC.